Presented here are 25 T cell receptor beta chains from one specimen sequenced in a study of immune cell composition in non-small cell lung cancer. The assay was immunoSEQ multiplex PCR, and TCRdb's table has in-frame clones only and misses some. The sample has 4,000 to 5,500 clones; roughly four fifths are singletons. Sequenced material: lung tumor tissue. The receptors were sampled from a human donor with non-small cell lung cancer.

This chain links TRBV2 with TRBJ2-7, with no clear D. The germline V and J ends were trimmed by 6 bases and 2 bases, with 8 bases remaining between them. CDR1 and CDR2 from the germline V gene are SNHLY and FYNNEI. The CDR3 loop spans 12 amino acids. The CDR3: CASSITTYEQYF. The CDR3 DNA sequence: TGTGCCAGCAGCATTACCACCTACGAGCAGTACTTC.

In nucleotides, the CDR3 is TGTGCCAGCAGCTTAGGGGACAGGGGTTATAACTATGGCTACACCTTC. Residues: CASSLGDRGYNYGYTF. The chain is built from TRBV13 and TRBJ1-2; 9 bases are shared with TRBD1. CDR3 length equals 16 residues. V gave up 0 bases and J gave up 1 base; unmatched junction bases: 3. The germline gives CDR1 PRHDT, CDR2 FYEKMQ (reference sequence).

This chain joins TRBV7-2 and TRBJ1-1; no reliable D call. CDR1 is SGHTA and CDR2 is FQGNSA in the germline V gene. The V end lost 5 bases, the J end lost 0 bases, and 10 bases lay between the germline ends. The CDR3 length is 14 residues. The CDR3 coding sequence is TGTGCCAGCAGCCCCTCGACGGTGAACACTGAAGCTTTCTTT. Its translation: CASSPSTVNTEAFF.

V gene TRBV28 combines with J gene TRBJ2-1; the D is unclear. Germline loops: CDR1 MDHEN, CDR2 SYDVKM. V dropped 4 bases and J dropped 7 bases, with 11 bases sitting between them. The length of the CDR3 is 13 residues. The chain's CDR3 is CASSSWLGNEQFF. CDR3 DNA: TGTGCCAGCAGTTCTTGGCTCGGGAATGAGCAGTTCTTC.

The gene calls are TRBV5-5 and TRBJ1-1; D is uncertain. The CDR3 contains 13 residues. Germline loops: CDR1 SGHKS, CDR2 YYEKEE (reference sequence). Between the trimmed V and J ends, which lost 7 bases and 2 bases, there was a span of 12 bases. The CDR3 nucleotides read TGTGCCAGCGCTTGGGGTCGCAACACTGAAGCTTTCTTT. It yields the protein CASAWGRNTEAFF. The entire variable domain, with the rest obtained from reference TRBV5-5 and TRBJ1-1, is as follows: DAGVTQSPTHLIKTRGQQVTLRCSPISGHKSVSWYQQVLGQGPQFIFQYYEKEERGRGNFPDRFSARQFPNYSSELNVNALLLGDSALYLCASAWGRNTEAFFGQGTRLTVV.

V and J are TRBV6-6 and TRBJ2-5; 9 bases are a match to TRBD1. Germline V gene lookup returns CDR1 MNHNY and CDR2 SVGAGI (reference sequence). The CDR3 has 15 residues. Trimming at V came to 4 bases and at J to 3 bases, leaving 6 bases not matched to a gene. CDR3 region: CASSSPGTGKETQYF. DNA for the CDR3: TGTGCCAGCAGTTCTCCAGGGACAGGGAAAGAGACCCAGTACTTC.

The chain has TRBV6-1 and TRBJ1-1; D ambiguous. The V and J ends lost 3 bases and 8 bases respectively, with 10 bases between them. The CDR3 loop spans 12 amino acids. Looked up from germline, CDR1 is MNHNS and CDR2 is SASEGT. The CDR3 DNA reads TGTGCCAGCAGTGAGAGGACGCTGGAAGCTTTCTTT. It codes for CASSERTLEAFF.

The genes are TRBV6-4 and TRBJ1-2; 10 bases agree with TRBD1. V lost 6 bases, J lost 7 bases, and 11 bases stayed unmatched. The CDR3 has 15 amino acids. Looked up from germline, CDR1 is MRHNA and CDR2 is SNTAGT. The CDR3 DNA follows: TGTGCCAGCAGCCCCGGGACAGGGGTTCTCGGTGGCTACACCTTC. This translates into CASSPGTGVLGGYTF.

The genes are TRBV18 and TRBJ1-1, with 9 nucleotides matching TRBD1. This CDR3 region has 14 residues. The junction had 2 bases not matched to a gene; V was cut back by 5 bases and J by 1 base. Germline V gene data show CDR1 as KGHSH and CDR2 as LQKENI. CDR3 region: CASSETGGNTEAFF. The CDR3 bases are TGTGCCAGCTCAGAGACAGGGGGGAACACTGAAGCTTTCTTT.

The chain couples TRBV5-4 to TRBJ2-2, with D perhaps being TRBD1 or TRBD2 (5 bases each). CDR1 is SGHNT, CDR2 YYREEE, per germline (reference sequence). The CDR3 has 15 residues. The V and J ends lost 1 base and 6 bases respectively, with 13 bases between them. The CDR3 spells CASSLLDGASGELFF. CDR3 in DNA: TGTGCCAGCAGCTTGTTGGACGGGGCGTCCGGGGAGCTGTTTTTT.

J is TRBJ2-3 and V is TRBV20-1, with D perhaps given as TRBD1 or TRBD2 (5 bases each). Per germline, CDR1 DFQATT and CDR2 SNEGSKA (reference sequence). Trimming took 0 bases from V and 9 from J, leaving 7 bases between them. This CDR3 has 11 residues. CDR3 bases: TGCAGTGCTAGAGACTGGGGGACGCAGTATTTT. Amino acids: CSARDWGTQYF.

V usage is TRBV7-6 and J usage is TRBJ2-5; D remains ambiguous. The germline V gene encodes CDR1 SGHVS and CDR2 FNYEAQ. This CDR3 has 16 residues. The V gene lost 3 bases and the J gene lost 4 bases, with 18 bases spanning the gap. The CDR3 here is CASSLGIANEGETQYF. DNA of the CDR3: TGTGCCAGCAGCTTGGGTATAGCTAACGAAGGAGAGACCCAGTACTTC.

The chain carries TRBV7-9 and TRBJ2-7; a weak D match, TRBD1 (6 bases). Trimming cost V 2 bases and J 6 bases, with 17 bases left between them. Germline CDR1 SEHNR, CDR2 FQNEAQ (reference sequence). CDR3 size: 15 residues. In nucleotides, the CDR3 is TGTGCCAGCAGCTTACGTACACAGGGCCCCTTCGAGCAGTACTTC. This gives the protein CASSLRTQGPFEQYF.

This clone was counted once. V usage is TRBV4-2 and J usage is TRBJ1-1; D not resolved. V shed 0 bases and J shed 4 bases, with 9 bases lying between them. The CDR3 totals 14 residues. Germline assignment: CDR1 LGHNA and CDR2 YNFKEQ. This CDR3 reads CASSQETAATEAFF. The CDR3 bases are TGTGCCAGCAGCCAAGAAACAGCCGCCACTGAAGCTTTCTTT.

The chain employs TRBV7-9 and TRBJ2-1; D is possibly TRBD2 (7 bases). The CDR3 is made up of 16 amino acids. Trimming took off 5 bases at V and 4 bases at J, with 18 bases between the two ends. CDR1 and CDR2 (germline): SEHNR, FQNEAQ (reference sequence). DNA for the CDR3: TGTGCCAGCAGCCCCTCCGGGGGCGGGGGTTACAATGAGCAGTTCTTC. Translated: CASSPSGGGGYNEQFF. Full variable domain (rest looked up from reference TRBV7-9 and TRBJ2-1): DTGVSQNPRHKITKRGQNVTFRCDPISEHNRLYWYRQTLGQGPEFLTYFQNEAQLEKSRLLSDRFSAERPKGSFSTLEIQRTEQGDSAMYLCASSPSGGGGYNEQFFGPGTRLTVL.

This clone was seen a single time. The J gene is TRBJ1-3, the V gene TRBV6-6; 8 bases match TRBD1. V shed 6 bases and J 2 bases; nucleotides not matched to a gene: 6. There are 15 residues in the CDR3. Germline V gene lookup returns CDR1 MNHNY and CDR2 SVGAGI (reference sequence). Here the CDR3 reads CASSYRGNAGNTIYF. The CDR3 DNA reads TGTGCCAGCAGCTACAGGGGGAATGCTGGAAACACCATATATTTT.

This clone was seen only a few times. One junction end does not reproduce the germline sequence, and a read error may be involved. This sequence joins TRBV2 and TRBJ1-3; D might be TRBD1 (6 bases). This CDR3 spans 13 amino acids. Germline-derived CDR1 and CDR2 are SNHLY and FYNNEI. CDR3 sequence reads: CASREGQRNTIYF. The CDR3 nucleotides are TGTGCCAGCAGGGAAGGACAGAGAAACACCATATATTTT.

The J gene is TRBJ2-7, the V gene TRBV21-1. TRBV21-1 is classified as a pseudogene. The CDR3 has 10 amino acids. The CDR3 is CASSKVTRYF. Written as DNA, the CDR3 is TGTGCCAGCAGCAAAGTAACCCGGTACTTC.

The gene calls are TRBV6-1 and TRBJ1-2, with TRBD1 matching over 10 bases. The CDR3 has 15 residues. The J segment lost 4 bases and the V segment lost 5 bases, leaving 7 bases of the junction unmatched. Germline V lookup: CDR1 MNHNS, CDR2 SASEGT. The CDR3 DNA follows: TGTGCCAGCAGTTCGTGGACAGGGGGAGCCTATGGCTACACCTTC. Its translation: CASSSWTGGAYGYTF.

V and J are TRBV5-6 and TRBJ1-1; 7 bases line up with TRBD1. The CDR3 length is 15 residues. Unmatched junction bases numbered 6, after V lost 3 bases and J lost 1 base. Germline values: CDR1 SGHDT, CDR2 YYEEEE. CDR3 protein: CASSSPGTENTEAFF. DNA of the CDR3: TGTGCCAGCAGCTCTCCCGGGACAGAGAACACTGAAGCTTTCTTT.

V and J are TRBV2 and TRBJ1-2, with D possibly being TRBD1 (5 bases). Trimming removed 7 bases from V and 2 bases from J, with 11 bases in between. This CDR3 is 13 amino acids long. Germline values: CDR1 SNHLY, CDR2 FYNNEI. CDR3 sequence (DNA): TGTGCCAGCAAAGAACGGGGGAACTATGGCTACACCTTC. Translation: CASKERGNYGYTF.

The J gene is TRBJ2-5, the V gene TRBV5-4; 7 bases fit TRBD1. The germline CDR1 and CDR2 sequences are SGHNT and YYREEE (reference sequence). Trimming cost V 3 bases and J 5 bases; bases outside gene matches: 7. The CDR3 covers 14 residues. The CDR3 DNA follows: TGTGCCAGCAGCTCAACCGACAGGGTGGAGACCCAGTACTTC. Amino acids: CASSSTDRVETQYF.

In its sample, this clone ranks as large. This chain uses TRBV12-5 with TRBJ2-7; D uncertain. CDR3 length: 13 residues. V was shortened by 6 bases and J by 0 bases, with 9 bases between the two germline ends. The germline V gene encodes CDR1 LGHNT and CDR2 FRNRAP. CDR3 sequence reads: CASGDWLSYEQYF. CDR3 coding DNA: TGTGCTAGTGGCGACTGGCTCTCCTACGAGCAGTACTTC.

The rearrangement uses TRBV18 and TRBJ2-5; TRBD2 is a possible D gene (5 bases). CDR3 size: 14 residues. Trimming removed 5 bases from V and 3 bases from J, with 13 bases in between. Germline V lookup: CDR1 KGHSH, CDR2 LQKENI. The CDR3 region has the DNA TGTGCCAGCTCAGTCAGGACTCGCGAAGAGACCCAGTACTTC. This codes for CASSVRTREETQYF.

The chain couples TRBV4-3 to TRBJ2-7; D ambiguous. CDR1 and CDR2 (germline): LGHNA, YSLEER. The CDR3 spans 14 residues. V was clipped by 1 base and J by 3 bases, with 10 bases between them. The CDR3 reads CASSQGIEGYEQYF. The CDR3 nucleotides read TGCGCCAGCAGCCAAGGGATCGAAGGCTACGAGCAGTACTTC.